The clone carrying this T cell receptor beta chain was recorded a few times. CDR3 length equals 15 residues. Germline V CDR1 and CDR2: SNHLY, FYNNEI. With V trimmed by 6 bases and J by 3 bases, 7 bases remained unmatched. Per the original methods: Reference gene primers were amplified, and this amplification served to estimate nucleated cell counts. Measured with immunoSEQ multiplex PCR; TCRdb has only the in-frame clones, and not every one. The V and J calls and the clone size are those of that table, but D and trimming were determined from the DNA. The table includes about 400,000 clones, around 90% detected once. This sample was taken from a study of blood T cell repertoires in COVID-19.

The chain uses TRBV2 and TRBJ2-7; 11 bases fit TRBD2. This receptor was taken from a woman aged 40 to 50 with acute COVID-19. Sequencing was done on a sample of PBMCs or T cells enriched from blood (not recorded which). The DNA of the CDR3 is TGTGCCAGCAGCGCTTCTAGCGGGGGGTTCTACGAGCAGTACTTC. Its protein product is CASSASSGGFYEQYF.